This T cell receptor beta chain was found in a study of vaccination effects on CD4 cells after COVID-19. The study's findings and limits: Marked clonal contraction of both clone types appeared late after vaccination.

Pools of viral peptides were used by the ViraFEST assay to expand antigen-specific CD4+ T cells ahead of sequencing. Culturing for 9 to 10 days preceded CD4+ T cell isolation. The vaccine given was either BNT162b2 or mRNA-1273, in two doses. Profiling relied on immunoSEQ multiplex PCR, and the TCRdb table lists in-frame clones only, not all of them. This table holds roughly 55,000 clones, 75% to 85% found once. Details on this clone: The antigen remains unidentified.

V shed 4 bases and J 3 bases; nucleotides not matched to a gene: 4. This CDR3 has 14 amino acids. Germline CDR1 is SGHRS and CDR2 is YFSETQ. This receptor was identified in a human donor who received a COVID-19 vaccine. The chain is built from TRBV5-1 and TRBJ2-5; the match to TRBD2 covers 9 bases. The sample in question was CD4+ T cells from PBMCs cultured with HCoV-OC43 spike peptides, obtained after COVID-19 vaccination. Subset: HCoV-OC43 spike overlapping peptide pool stimulation. DNA for the CDR3: TGCGCCAGCAGCGTCCCTAGCGGGGAAGAGACCCAGTACTTC. This sequence encodes CASSVPSGEETQYF.